Reported below is one T cell receptor beta chain. Original analysis: Reference gene primers were amplified, and this amplification served to estimate nucleated cell counts. Data came from immunoSEQ multiplex PCR; TCRdb stores just in-frame clones and leaves some out. From that table come the V and J calls and clone size; the DNA was used to work out D and trimming. This table holds fewer than 350,000 clones, about 86% found once. CDR1 and CDR2 (germline): SNHLY, FYNNEI. J gave up 8 bases and V 5 bases, and 9 bases lay outside the gene matches. The CDR3 contains 14 residues. This entry comes from a study of blood T cell repertoires in COVID-19. As for the study in general: Sample material is recorded as cDNA or gDNA derived from T cells, B-cell-depleted T cells, or PBMCs.

The receptor was isolated from a woman aged 60-75 years with active or convalescent COVID-19. The sample was peripheral blood. This chain uses TRBV2 with TRBJ2-1; 7 bases line up with TRBD1. Here the CDR3 reads CASSRQGRGDEQFF. CDR3 nucleotide sequence: TGTGCCAGCAGTCGACAGGGCCGCGGCGATGAGCAGTTCTTC.